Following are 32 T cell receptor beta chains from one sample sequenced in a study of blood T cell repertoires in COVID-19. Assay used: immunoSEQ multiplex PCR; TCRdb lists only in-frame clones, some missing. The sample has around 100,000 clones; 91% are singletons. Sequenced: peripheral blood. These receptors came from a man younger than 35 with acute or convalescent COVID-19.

The CDR3 nucleotides are TGCGCCAGCAGCTCAAATCCCCGGCCCGACAGGGAAGGGGATTCACCCCTCCACTTT. It yields the protein CASSSNPRPDREGDSPLHF. The V gene is TRBV5-1, the J gene TRBJ1-6; TRBD1 matches at 7 bases. Germline trimming cut 3 bases from V and 8 bases from J; bases unmatched to any gene: 20. Germline CDR1 and CDR2: SGHRS and YFSETQ. The CDR3 consists of 19 residues. The variable domain in full, completed from reference TRBV5-1 and TRBJ1-6, reads KAGVTQTPRYLIKTRGQQVTLSCSPISGHRSVSWYQQTPGQGLQFLFEYFSETQRNKGNFPGRFSGRQFSNSRSEMNVSTLELGDSALYLCASSSNPRPDREGDSPLHFGNGTRLTVT.

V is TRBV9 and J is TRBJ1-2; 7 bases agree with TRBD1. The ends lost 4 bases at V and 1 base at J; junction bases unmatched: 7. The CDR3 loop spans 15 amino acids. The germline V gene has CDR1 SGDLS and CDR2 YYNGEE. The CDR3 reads CASSPRDRNNYGYTF. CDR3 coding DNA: TGTGCCAGCAGCCCCCGGGACAGAAATAACTATGGCTACACCTTC.

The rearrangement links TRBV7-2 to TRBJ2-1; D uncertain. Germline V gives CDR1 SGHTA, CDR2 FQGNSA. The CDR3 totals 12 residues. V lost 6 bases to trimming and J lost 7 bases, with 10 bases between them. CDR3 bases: TGTGCCAGCAGTCCGAATCGGAATGAGCAGTTCTTC. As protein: CASSPNRNEQFF.

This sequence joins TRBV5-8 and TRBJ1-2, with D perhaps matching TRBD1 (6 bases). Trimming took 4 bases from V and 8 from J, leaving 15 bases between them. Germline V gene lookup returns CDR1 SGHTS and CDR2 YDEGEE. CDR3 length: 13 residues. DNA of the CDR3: TGTGCCAGCAGCCTCACAGGGCGAAGAGGCTACACCTTC. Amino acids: CASSLTGRRGYTF.

The CDR3, as DNA: TGTGCCAGCAGTCATAGGACACAGAACACTGAAGCTTTCTTT. Translated, it gives CASSHRTQNTEAFF. The J gene is TRBJ1-1, the V gene TRBV27, with D possibly TRBD1 on 5 matching bases. The V end was cut by 5 bases, the J end by 1 base, with 11 bases between. CDR3 length equals 14 residues. The germline V gene has CDR1 MNHEY and CDR2 SMNVEV (reference sequence).

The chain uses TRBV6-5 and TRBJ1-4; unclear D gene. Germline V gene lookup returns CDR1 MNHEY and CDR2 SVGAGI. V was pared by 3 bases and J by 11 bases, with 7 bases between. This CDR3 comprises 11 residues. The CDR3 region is CASSYGAKLFF. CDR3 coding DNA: TGTGCCAGCAGTTATGGAGCCAAACTGTTTTTT.

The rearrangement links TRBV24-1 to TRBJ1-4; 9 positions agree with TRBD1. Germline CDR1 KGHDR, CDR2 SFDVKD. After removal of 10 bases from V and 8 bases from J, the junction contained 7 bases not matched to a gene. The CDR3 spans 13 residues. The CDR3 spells CATQGAVGEKLFF. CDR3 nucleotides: TGTGCCACACAGGGGGCCGTAGGAGAAAAACTGTTTTTT.

The CDR3 sequence: CASSQVRELGANTEAFF. In DNA, the CDR3 is TGTGCCAGCAGCCAAGTTAGGGAGCTGGGGGCGAACACTGAAGCTTTCTTT. V gene TRBV14 combines with J gene TRBJ1-1; TRBD1 is a possible D gene (6 bases). V was trimmed by 1 base and J by 1 base, leaving 16 bases between them. The CDR3 has 17 amino acids. Germline V gene data show CDR1 as SGHDN and CDR2 as FVKESK.

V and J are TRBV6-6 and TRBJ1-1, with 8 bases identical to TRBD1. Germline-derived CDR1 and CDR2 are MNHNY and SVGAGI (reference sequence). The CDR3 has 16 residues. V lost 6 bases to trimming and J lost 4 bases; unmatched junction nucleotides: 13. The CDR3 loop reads CASSPGDRTTGTEAFF. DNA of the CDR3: TGTGCCAGCAGCCCCGGGGACAGGACGACGGGCACTGAAGCTTTCTTT.

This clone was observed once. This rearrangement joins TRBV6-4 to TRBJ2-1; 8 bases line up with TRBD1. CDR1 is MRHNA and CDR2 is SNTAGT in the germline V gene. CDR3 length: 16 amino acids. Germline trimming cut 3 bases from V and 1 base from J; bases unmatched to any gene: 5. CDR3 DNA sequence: TGTGCCAGCAGTGATTTTACAGGGGGGTCCTACAATGAGCAGTTCTTC. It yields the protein CASSDFTGGSYNEQFF.

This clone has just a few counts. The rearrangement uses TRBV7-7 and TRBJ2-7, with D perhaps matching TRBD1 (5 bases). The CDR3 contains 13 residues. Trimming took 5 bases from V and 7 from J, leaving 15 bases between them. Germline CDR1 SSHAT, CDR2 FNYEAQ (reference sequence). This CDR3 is CASSPGPALEQYF. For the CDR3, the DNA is TGTGCCAGCAGCCCAGGGCCCGCCCTAGAGCAGTACTTC.

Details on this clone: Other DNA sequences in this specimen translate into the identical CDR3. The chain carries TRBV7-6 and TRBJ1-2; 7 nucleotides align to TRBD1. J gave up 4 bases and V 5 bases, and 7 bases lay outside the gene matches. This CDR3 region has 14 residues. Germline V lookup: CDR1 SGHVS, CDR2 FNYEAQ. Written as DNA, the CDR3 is TGTGCCAGCAGCCTGGGACGACAGGGCTATGGCTACACCTTC. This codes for CASSLGRQGYGYTF.

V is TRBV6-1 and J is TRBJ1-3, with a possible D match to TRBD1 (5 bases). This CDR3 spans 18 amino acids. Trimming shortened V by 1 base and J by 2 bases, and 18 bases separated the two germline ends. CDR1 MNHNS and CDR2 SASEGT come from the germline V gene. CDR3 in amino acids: CASSEDLHRLQAGNTIYF. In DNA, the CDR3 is TGTGCCAGCAGTGAAGACTTGCACAGGCTTCAGGCTGGAAACACCATATATTTT.

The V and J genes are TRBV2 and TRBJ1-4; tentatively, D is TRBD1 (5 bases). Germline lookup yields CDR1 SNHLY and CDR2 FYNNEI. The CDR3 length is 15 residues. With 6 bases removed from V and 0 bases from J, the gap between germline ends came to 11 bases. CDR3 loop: CASSYDSATNEKLFF. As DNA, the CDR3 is TGTGCCAGCAGCTACGACAGCGCAACTAATGAAAAACTGTTTTTT.

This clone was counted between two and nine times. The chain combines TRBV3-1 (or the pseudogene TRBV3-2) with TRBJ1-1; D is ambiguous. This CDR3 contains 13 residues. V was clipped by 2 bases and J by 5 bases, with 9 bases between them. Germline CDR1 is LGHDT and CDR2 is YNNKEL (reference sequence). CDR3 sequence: CASSQSPGTEAFF. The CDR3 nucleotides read TGTGCCAGCAGCCAATCTCCCGGGACTGAAGCTTTCTTT.

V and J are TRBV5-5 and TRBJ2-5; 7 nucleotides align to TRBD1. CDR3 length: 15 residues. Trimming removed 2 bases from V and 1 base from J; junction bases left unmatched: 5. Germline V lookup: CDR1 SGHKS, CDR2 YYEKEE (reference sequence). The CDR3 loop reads CASSLEGQLQETQYF. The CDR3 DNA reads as TGTGCCAGCAGCTTAGAGGGACAGCTCCAAGAGACCCAGTACTTC.

DNA for the CDR3: TGTGCCAGCAGTTTCTTTGTCCGGGAGGGCCTCTACGAGCAGTACTTC. Its protein is CASSFFVREGLYEQYF. The J gene is TRBJ2-7, the V gene TRBV27; 8 bases are a match to TRBD2. The CDR3 has 16 residues. The V gene's germline CDR1 is MNHEY and CDR2 SMNVEV (reference sequence). Unmatched junction bases numbered 10, after V lost 3 bases and J lost 3 bases.

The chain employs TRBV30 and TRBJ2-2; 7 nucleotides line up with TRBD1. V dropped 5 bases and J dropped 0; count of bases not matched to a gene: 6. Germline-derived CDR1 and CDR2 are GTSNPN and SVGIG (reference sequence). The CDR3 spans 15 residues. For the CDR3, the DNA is TGTGCCTGGGCCTGGACAGGCTCGAACACCGGGGAGCTGTTTTTT. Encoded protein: CAWAWTGSNTGELFF.

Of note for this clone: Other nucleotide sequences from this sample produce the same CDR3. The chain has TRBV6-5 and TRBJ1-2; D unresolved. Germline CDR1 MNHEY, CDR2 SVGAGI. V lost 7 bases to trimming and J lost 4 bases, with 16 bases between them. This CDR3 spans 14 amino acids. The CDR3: CASTTREGGYGYTF. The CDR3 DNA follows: TGTGCCAGCACTACCCGGGAGGGCGGCTATGGCTACACCTTC.

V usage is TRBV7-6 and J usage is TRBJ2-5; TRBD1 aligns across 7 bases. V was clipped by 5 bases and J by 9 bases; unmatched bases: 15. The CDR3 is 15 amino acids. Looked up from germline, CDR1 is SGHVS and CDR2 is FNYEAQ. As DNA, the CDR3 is TGTGCCAGCAGCCCCCCACTAAGCGGCCAGGGGGCCCAGTACTTC. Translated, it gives CASSPPLSGQGAQYF. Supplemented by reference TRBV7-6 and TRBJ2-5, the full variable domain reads GAGVSQSPRYKVTKRGQDVALRCDPISGHVSLYWYRQALGQGPEFLTYFNYEAQQDKSGLPNDRFSAERPEGSISTLTIQRTEQRDSAMYRCASSPPLSGQGAQYFGPGTRLLVL.

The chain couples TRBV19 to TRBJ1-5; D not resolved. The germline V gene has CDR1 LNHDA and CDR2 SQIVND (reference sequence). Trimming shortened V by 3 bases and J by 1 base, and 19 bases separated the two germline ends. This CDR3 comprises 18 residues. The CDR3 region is CASSIAPRGKGSNQPQHF. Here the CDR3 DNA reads TGTGCCAGTAGTATCGCCCCACGGGGAAAAGGGAGCAATCAGCCCCAGCATTTT.

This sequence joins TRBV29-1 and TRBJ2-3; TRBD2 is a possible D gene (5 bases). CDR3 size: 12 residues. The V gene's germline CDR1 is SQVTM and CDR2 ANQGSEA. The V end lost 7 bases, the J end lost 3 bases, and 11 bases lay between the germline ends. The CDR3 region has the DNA TGCAGCGCCGGGATGACAACAGATACGCAGTATTTT. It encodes CSAGMTTDTQYF.

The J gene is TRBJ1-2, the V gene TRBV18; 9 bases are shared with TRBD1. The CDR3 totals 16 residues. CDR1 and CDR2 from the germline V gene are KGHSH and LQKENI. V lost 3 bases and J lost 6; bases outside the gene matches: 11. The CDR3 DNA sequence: TGTGCCAGCTCACCCGGGACAGGGAATAATTTGGATGGCTACACCTTC. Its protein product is CASSPGTGNNLDGYTF. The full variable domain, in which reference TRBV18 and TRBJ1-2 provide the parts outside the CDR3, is NAGVMQNPRHLVRRRGQEARLRCSPMKGHSHVYWYRQLPEEGLKFMVYLQKENIIDESGMPKERFSAEFPKEGPSILRIQQVVRGDSAAYFCASSPGTGNNLDGYTFGSGTRLTVV.

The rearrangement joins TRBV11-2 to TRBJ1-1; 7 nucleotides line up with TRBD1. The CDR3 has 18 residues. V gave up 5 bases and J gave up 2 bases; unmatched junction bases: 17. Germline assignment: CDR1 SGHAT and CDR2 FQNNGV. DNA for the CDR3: TGTGCCAGCAGCCCATCGGGACAGCGAGGGGCTCGAAACACTGAAGCTTTCTTT. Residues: CASSPSGQRGARNTEAFF. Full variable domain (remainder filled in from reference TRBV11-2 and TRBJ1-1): EAGVAQSPRYKIIEKRQSVAFWCNPISGHATLYWYQQILGQGPKLLIQFQNNGVVDDSQLPKDRFSAERLKGVDSTLKIQPAKLEDSAVYLCASSPSGQRGARNTEAFFGQGTRLTVV.

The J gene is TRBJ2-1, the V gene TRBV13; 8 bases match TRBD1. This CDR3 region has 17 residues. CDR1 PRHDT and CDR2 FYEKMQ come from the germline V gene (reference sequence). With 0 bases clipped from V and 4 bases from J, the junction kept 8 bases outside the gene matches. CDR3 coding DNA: TGTGCCAGCAGCTTAGGCCTAATGTGGGACAGGTACAATGAGCAGTTCTTC. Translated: CASSLGLMWDRYNEQFF.

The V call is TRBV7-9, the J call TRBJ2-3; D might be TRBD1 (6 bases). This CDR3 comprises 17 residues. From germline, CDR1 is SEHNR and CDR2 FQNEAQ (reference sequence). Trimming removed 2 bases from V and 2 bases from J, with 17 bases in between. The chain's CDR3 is CASSLTRLGADTDTQYF. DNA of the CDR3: TGTGCCAGCAGCTTAACCCGCCTGGGGGCAGACACAGATACGCAGTATTTT. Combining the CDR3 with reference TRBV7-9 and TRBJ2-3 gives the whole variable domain DTGVSQNPRHKITKRGQNVTFRCDPISEHNRLYWYRQTLGQGPEFLTYFQNEAQLEKSRLLSDRFSAERPKGSFSTLEIQRTEQGDSAMYLCASSLTRLGADTDTQYFGPGTRLTVL.

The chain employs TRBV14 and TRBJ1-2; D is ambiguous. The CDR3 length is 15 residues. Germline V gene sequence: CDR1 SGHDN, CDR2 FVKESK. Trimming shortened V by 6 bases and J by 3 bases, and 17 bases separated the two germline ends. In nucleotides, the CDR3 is TGTGCCAGCAGTACTCGAATCGGGGAGGACTATGGCTACACCTTC. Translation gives CASSTRIGEDYGYTF.

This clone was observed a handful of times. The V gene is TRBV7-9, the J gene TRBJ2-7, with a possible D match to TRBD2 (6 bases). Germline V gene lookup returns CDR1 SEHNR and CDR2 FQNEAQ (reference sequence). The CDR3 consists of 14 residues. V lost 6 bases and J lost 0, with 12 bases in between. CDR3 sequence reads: CASSQGGPSYEQYF. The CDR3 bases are TGTGCCAGCAGTCAGGGAGGACCCTCCTACGAGCAGTACTTC. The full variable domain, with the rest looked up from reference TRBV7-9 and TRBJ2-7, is DTGVSQNPRHKITKRGQNVTFRCDPISEHNRLYWYRQTLGQGPEFLTYFQNEAQLEKSRLLSDRFSAERPKGSFSTLEIQRTEQGDSAMYLCASSQGGPSYEQYFGPGTRLTVT.

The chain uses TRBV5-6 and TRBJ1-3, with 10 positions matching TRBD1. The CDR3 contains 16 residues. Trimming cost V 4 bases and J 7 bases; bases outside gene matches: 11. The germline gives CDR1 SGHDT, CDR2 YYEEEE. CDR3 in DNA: TGTGCCAGCAGCCTGATGACAGGGGGCCCATCGAACACCATATATTTT. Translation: CASSLMTGGPSNTIYF.

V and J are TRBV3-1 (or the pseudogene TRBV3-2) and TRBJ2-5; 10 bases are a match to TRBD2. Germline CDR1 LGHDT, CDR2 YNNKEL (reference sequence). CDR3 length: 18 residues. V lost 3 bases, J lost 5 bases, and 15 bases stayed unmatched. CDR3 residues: CASSHLPPGLAKEETQYF. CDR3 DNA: TGTGCCAGCAGCCACCTCCCCCCGGGACTAGCGAAAGAGGAGACCCAGTACTTC.

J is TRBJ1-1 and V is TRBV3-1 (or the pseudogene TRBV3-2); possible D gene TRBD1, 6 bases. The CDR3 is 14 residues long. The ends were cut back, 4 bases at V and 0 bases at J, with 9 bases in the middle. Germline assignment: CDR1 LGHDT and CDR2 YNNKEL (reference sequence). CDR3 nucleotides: TGTGCCAGCAGCCTAGGGACAATGAACACTGAAGCTTTCTTT. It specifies CASSLGTMNTEAFF.

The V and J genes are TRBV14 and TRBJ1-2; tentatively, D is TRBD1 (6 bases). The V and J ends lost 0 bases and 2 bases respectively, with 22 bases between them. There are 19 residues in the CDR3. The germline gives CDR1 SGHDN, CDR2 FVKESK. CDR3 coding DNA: TGTGCCAGCAGCCAAGATTCCCTGGAGGTAGCGAGGGGGAACTATGGCTACACCTTC. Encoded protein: CASSQDSLEVARGNYGYTF.